Sequencing of this T cell receptor beta chain was carried out in a study of blood T cell repertoires in COVID-19. In the study overall: Samples taken during acute and convalescent COVID-19 were collected in the United States, Italy and Spain. PBMCs, B-cell-depleted T cells, or T cells provided the cDNA or gDNA that made up the material.

As processed by the authors: Counts of nucleated cells, estimated from reference gene primer amplification, were obtained. Some clones are missing from TCRdb's copy, which holds only in-frame ones; the method was immunoSEQ multiplex PCR. V, J and clone size derive from that table, while D and trimming were established from the DNA sequence. Of fewer than 35,000 clones listed, roughly nine tenths are singletons. Per the germline V gene, CDR1 is SEHNR and CDR2 is FQNEAQ (reference sequence). Trimming removed 5 bases from V and 4 bases from J; junction bases left unmatched: 8. This CDR3 spans 15 amino acids.

The gene calls are TRBV7-9 and TRBJ1-5; TRBD1 matches at 7 bases. Material: peripheral blood. The sequence was obtained from a woman of 80 years or more with active or convalescent COVID-19. The CDR3 bases are TGTGCCAGCAGCCCTCCCGGGGACAGAAATCAGCCCCAGCATTTT. Translating gives CASSPPGDRNQPQHF.